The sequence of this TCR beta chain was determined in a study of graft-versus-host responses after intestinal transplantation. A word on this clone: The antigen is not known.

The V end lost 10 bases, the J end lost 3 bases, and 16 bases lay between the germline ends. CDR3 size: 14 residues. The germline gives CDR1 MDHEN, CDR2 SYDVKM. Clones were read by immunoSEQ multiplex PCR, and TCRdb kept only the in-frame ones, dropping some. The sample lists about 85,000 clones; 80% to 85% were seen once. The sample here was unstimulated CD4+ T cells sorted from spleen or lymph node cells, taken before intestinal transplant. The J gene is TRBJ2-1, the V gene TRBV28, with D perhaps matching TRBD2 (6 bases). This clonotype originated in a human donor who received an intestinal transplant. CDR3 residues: CAIGETGDYNEQFF. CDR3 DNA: TGTGCCATCGGCGAGACGGGAGACTACAATGAGCAGTTCTTC. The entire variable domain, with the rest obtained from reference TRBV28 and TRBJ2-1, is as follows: DVKVTQSSRYLVKRTGEKVFLECVQDMDHENMFWYRQDPGLGLRLIYFSYDVKMKEKGDIPEGYSVSREKKERFSLILESASTNQTSMYLCAIGETGDYNEQFFGPGTRLTVL.